These T cell receptor beta chains were read from a single sample in a study of blood T cell repertoires in COVID-19. Only in-frame clones appear in the TCRdb table, and some are missing; sequencing was by immunoSEQ multiplex PCR. The sample yields about 43,000 clones, roughly nine tenths seen once. Sequencing was performed on peripheral blood. The source is a woman older than 75 with active COVID-19. Both conserved end residues are part of each CDR3. A D gene is named only where the DNA matches it firmly. The size of a clone is reported for some rows only, either as once, few or many, or as a class for expanded clones.

.	TRBV6-4	TRBJ2-1	TRBD2	TGTGCCAGCAGTGTCCTAGCGGGGACCTACAATGAGCAGTTCTTC	CASSVLAGTYNEQFF
.	TRBV15	TRBJ1-6	.	TGTGCCACCAGCCCTAGGACAGCAAGTAATTCACCCCTCCACTTT	CATSPRTASNSPLHF
.	TRBV6-2/TRBV6-3	TRBJ1-2	TRBD1	TGTGCCAGCAGTTACGCTGGGACAGGGGAGACCTATGGCTACACCTTC	CASSYAGTGETYGYTF
.	TRBV5-1	TRBJ2-1	TRBD2	TGCGCCAGCAGCACCGGGGGGGTGTACAATGAGCAGTTCTTC	CASSTGGVYNEQFF
once	TRBV30	TRBJ2-2	.	TGTGCCTGGAGTGTACGGCGGCCGACCGGGGAGCTGTTTTTT	CAWSVRRPTGELFF
.	TRBV4-3	TRBJ2-5	TRBD2	TGCGCCAGCAGCCAAGGGACGCATACTAGCGGGGGACTCCTTAGGGAGACCCAGTACTTC	CASSQGTHTSGGLLRETQYF
.	TRBV7-9	TRBJ1-2	TRBD1	TGTGCCAGCAGCTTGACAGGGCCTTATGGCTACACCTTC	CASSLTGPYGYTF
.	TRBV5-5	TRBJ2-5	TRBD1	TGTGCCAGCAGCGGGCAGGACAGGGGGGAGACCCAGTACTTC	CASSGQDRGETQYF
.	TRBV7-8	TRBJ2-7	TRBD2	TGTGCCAGCAGCTCGTTCCCTAGCGGGGGGGAGCAGTACTTC	CASSSFPSGGEQYF
.	TRBV28	TRBJ2-2	.	TGTGCCAGCAGTTCTTTAGGAGGGGCCAACACCGGGGAGCTGTTTTTT	CASSSLGGANTGELFF
.	TRBV4-3	TRBJ1-2	.	TGCGCCAGCAGCCAAGATCGTGGCCCTAACTATGGCTACACCTTC	CASSQDRGPNYGYTF
.	TRBV7-2	TRBJ2-3	TRBD2	TGTGCCAGCAGCTACGGCGGGGGGGCCCAGGGCTCGCAGTATTTT	CASSYGGGAQGSQYF
large	TRBV9	TRBJ1-4	.	TGTGCCAGCAGCGTAGAATCATGGGAGAATGAAAAACTGTTTTTT	CASSVESWENEKLFF
.	TRBV15	TRBJ1-5	.	TGTGCCACCAGCAGAGATGGTTCCACTCACGATGCCCAGCATTTT	CATSRDGSTHDAQHF
.	TRBV5-6	TRBJ1-3	.	TGTGCCAGCAGCTTGGAAGGAGGAGGAAACACCATATATTTT	CASSLEGGGNTIYF
.	TRBV19	TRBJ2-1	.	TGTGCCAGTAGTATAGCCGCGGACACCTACAATGAGCAGTTCTTC	CASSIAADTYNEQFF
once	TRBV7-2	TRBJ2-2	.	TGTGCCAGCAGCTTAAACGGGGTGGTGTCCGGGGAGCTGTTTTTT	CASSLNGVVSGELFF
.	TRBV5-4	TRBJ1-1	.	TGTGCCAGCAGGGTTGGTGAGGCTAGGAACACTGAAGCTTTCTTT	CASRVGEARNTEAFF
few	TRBV30	TRBJ1-6	.	TGTGCCTGGAGTTCCCTCCCGAGCTCCTATAATTCACCCCTCCACTTT	CAWSSLPSSYNSPLHF
.	TRBV19	TRBJ2-1	.	TGTGCCAGTAGTATTGGGGGGTCAGCCCGACATGAGCAGTTCTTC	CASSIGGSARHEQFF
.	TRBV11-2	TRBJ2-1	TRBD1	TGTGCCAGCAGCGATTGGACAGGTCGCAATGAGCAGTTCTTC	CASSDWTGRNEQFF
few	TRBV7-9	TRBJ1-5	.	TGTGCCAGCAGCTTGCTAGGAAGCAATCAGCCCCAGCATTTT	CASSLLGSNQPQHF
.	TRBV19	TRBJ2-7	.	TGTGCCAGTAGTCGCGGACAGACCTCCTACGAGCAGTACTTC	CASSRGQTSYEQYF
.	TRBV7-2	TRBJ1-4	.	TGTGCCAGCAGCCTTACCACACGGGGTGAAAAACTGTTTTTT	CASSLTTRGEKLFF
.	TRBV28	TRBJ2-7	TRBD2	TGTGCCAGCAGTTCGGGACTAGCCCACGAGCAGTACTTC	CASSSGLAHEQYF
few	TRBV30	TRBJ1-5	TRBD1	TGTGCCTGGAGTGTGCAGGGGGATCAGCCCCAGCATTTT	CAWSVQGDQPQHF
.	TRBV5-1	TRBJ1-2	TRBD1	TGCGCCAGCAGTTTCGGATCATTGGACAGGGGGCGGGGTGGCTACACCTTC	CASSFGSLDRGRGGYTF
.	TRBV7-2	TRBJ2-1	TRBD2	TGTGCCAGCAGCTTAGGTCTGGGACTAGCCCATGAGCAGTTCTTC	CASSLGLGLAHEQFF
.	TRBV4-3	TRBJ2-5	.	TGCGCCAGCAGCCAAGATCCGCGGGTTCAGTCGGAGACCCAGTACTTC	CASSQDPRVQSETQYF
.	TRBV6-4	TRBJ2-2	.	TGTGCCAGCGGGAGGGAGGCAGGGGGCGCCACCGGGGAGCTGTTTTTT	CASGREAGGATGELFF
.	TRBV3-1/TRBV3-2	TRBJ1-6	.	TGTGCCAGCAGCCATGGAGGCTTAGTAAATTCACCCCTCCACTTT	CASSHGGLVNSPLHF
once	TRBV21-1	TRBJ2-7	.	TGTGCCAGCAGCAAGCTACCTGGGCGGGCCCACGAGCAGTACTTC	CASSKLPGRAHEQYF